This T cell receptor beta chain was obtained from a study of blood T cell repertoires in COVID-19. Whole-study context: Material from acute and convalescent COVID-19 was sourced from the United States, Italy and Spain.

This table comes from immunoSEQ multiplex PCR, and its TCRdb copy is limited to in-frame clones, with some not included. This sample carries some 240,000 clones, around 87% of them seen once, and the ten largest clones take about 2%. CDR3 size: 15 residues. Germline V gene lookup returns CDR1 KGHSH and CDR2 LQKENI. Trimming at V came to 3 bases and at J to 6 bases, leaving 6 bases not matched to a gene. The receptor's source is a woman aged 55-75 years with COVID-19, enrolled during active disease. The sample comprised peripheral blood. This chain joins TRBV18 and TRBJ2-7, with 12 positions matching TRBD1. Here the CDR3 DNA reads TGTGCCAGCTCACCTGGGACAGGGGGCGTAATCGAGCAGTACTTC. Protein: CASSPGTGGVIEQYF.